The 5 T cell receptor beta chains given below trace back to one sample, sequenced in a study of cytotoxic CD8 clonotypes in ibrutinib-treated CLL (dated by TCRdb to the early 2020s). Preparation of the library involved the immunoSEQ multiplex PCR assay. Here the immuneACCESS table is served through TCRdb, limited to in-frame sequences with V and J called. Missing clones are a known gap in these copies; in checked studies unresolved V genes cover under half, and the rest lacks a known reason. The sample records around 330,000 clones, around 66% of which are singletons. The ten top clones hold about 5.9% of the sample. Source: PBMCs, taken after 36 months of ibrutinib treatment. The receptors here all came from a human donor with chronic lymphocytic leukemia.

The gene calls are TRBV28 and TRBJ1-5, with D perhaps TRBD1 (6 bases). Trimming took 2 bases from V and 11 from J, leaving 16 bases between them. Germline assignment: CDR1 MDHEN and CDR2 SYDVKM. The length of the CDR3 is 14 residues. CDR3 residues: CASSLGGLTWAQHF. The CDR3 DNA reads TGTGCCAGCAGTTTAGGGGGGCTAACATGGGCCCAGCATTTT.

The chain joins TRBV19 to TRBJ2-3; D is uncertain. Germline assignment: CDR1 LNHDA and CDR2 SQIVND (reference sequence). With 5 bases removed from V and 1 base from J, the gap between germline ends came to 16 bases. There are 16 residues in the CDR3. The CDR3 DNA reads TGTGCCAGTAGTTCGGGTGGTCTGGTGGGCACAGATACGCAGTATTTT. Translated: CASSSGGLVGTDTQYF.

This clone appeared a few times. The chain carries TRBV10-3 and TRBJ2-6, with D perhaps TRBD2 (6 bases). Germline values: CDR1 ENHRY, CDR2 SYGVKD. The CDR3 length is 16 residues. V was clipped by 2 bases and J by 4 bases, with 12 bases between them. The CDR3 protein is CAISENGGLGANVLTF. The CDR3 coding sequence is TGTGCCATCAGTGAGAACGGGGGACTGGGGGCCAACGTCCTGACTTTC.

CDR3 loop: CASSLGLAYEQYF. The CDR3 DNA sequence: TGTGCCAGCAGCTTGGGACTGGCCTACGAGCAGTACTTC. The chain links TRBV7-6 to TRBJ2-7; tentative D call: TRBD2 (6 bases). Between the trimmed V and J ends, which lost 3 bases and 2 bases, there was a span of 8 bases. Per the germline V gene, CDR1 is SGHVS and CDR2 is FNYEAQ. The CDR3 consists of 13 residues.

V is TRBV6-1 and J is TRBJ1-2; D is undetermined. This CDR3 has 13 amino acids. V dropped 4 bases and J dropped 5 bases, with 11 bases sitting between them. Germline lookup yields CDR1 MNHNS and CDR2 SASEGT. This CDR3 reads CASSGSGEYGYTF. The CDR3 region has the DNA TGTGCCAGCAGTGGATCTGGGGAGTATGGCTACACCTTC.